This T cell receptor (beta chain) is drawn from a study of HIV-infected patients and healthy controls. For the study at large: Total CDR3 counts per chain did not differ significantly between patients and controls. Study-level findings and limits: MAIT alpha-chain CDR3s were frequent in healthy controls, depleted in HIV+. Donor HLA types were not determined in the study.

Follow-up blood was drawn about 14 weeks, roughly three months, after antiretroviral therapy began. No cell fractionation was done, so the repertoire covers all unsorted peripheral blood T cells. Germline lookup yields CDR1 MNHNY and CDR2 SVGAGI (reference sequence). This CDR3 is 15 amino acids long. Trimming at V came to 6 bases and at J to 2 bases, leaving 7 bases not matched to a gene. Around 530 ng RNA was reverse transcribed with alpha and beta constant-region primers. Using multiplexing indices, alpha and beta chain libraries were generated apart by chain-specific third strand synthesis. The cDNA received a 5' RACE adapter containing a random hexamer plus an SP2 sequencing primer site. MiXCR, run by TCRdb on the 5' RACE reads, gives a single entry per CDR3 protein. The top ten hold 20% to 25% of the sample, which has several thousand distinct CDR3 sequences, 8.7% seen once. On this clonotype itself: What it recognizes is unknown.

The TCR originated in an adult with HIV infection. The chain has TRBV6-6 and TRBJ2-7; 10 nucleotides match TRBD1. This specimen consisted of blood, obtained during antiretroviral therapy. The chain's CDR3 is CASSPRDRGTYEQYF. CDR3 in DNA: TGTGCCAGCAGCCCCCGGGACAGGGGTACCTACGAGCAGTACTTC.